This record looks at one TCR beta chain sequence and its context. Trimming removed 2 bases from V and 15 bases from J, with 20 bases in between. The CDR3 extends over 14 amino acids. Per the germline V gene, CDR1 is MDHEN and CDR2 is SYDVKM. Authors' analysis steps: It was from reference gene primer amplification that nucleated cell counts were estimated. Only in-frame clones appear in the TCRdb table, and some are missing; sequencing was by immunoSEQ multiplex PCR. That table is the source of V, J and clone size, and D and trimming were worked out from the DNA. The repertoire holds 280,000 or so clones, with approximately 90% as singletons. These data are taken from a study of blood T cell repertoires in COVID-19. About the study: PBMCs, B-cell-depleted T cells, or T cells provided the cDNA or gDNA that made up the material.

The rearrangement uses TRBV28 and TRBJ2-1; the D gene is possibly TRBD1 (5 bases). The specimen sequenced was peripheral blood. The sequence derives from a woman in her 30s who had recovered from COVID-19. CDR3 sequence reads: CASSLQAGQSNGFF. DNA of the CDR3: TGTGCCAGCAGTTTACAGGCAGGGCAATCGAACGGGTTCTTC.